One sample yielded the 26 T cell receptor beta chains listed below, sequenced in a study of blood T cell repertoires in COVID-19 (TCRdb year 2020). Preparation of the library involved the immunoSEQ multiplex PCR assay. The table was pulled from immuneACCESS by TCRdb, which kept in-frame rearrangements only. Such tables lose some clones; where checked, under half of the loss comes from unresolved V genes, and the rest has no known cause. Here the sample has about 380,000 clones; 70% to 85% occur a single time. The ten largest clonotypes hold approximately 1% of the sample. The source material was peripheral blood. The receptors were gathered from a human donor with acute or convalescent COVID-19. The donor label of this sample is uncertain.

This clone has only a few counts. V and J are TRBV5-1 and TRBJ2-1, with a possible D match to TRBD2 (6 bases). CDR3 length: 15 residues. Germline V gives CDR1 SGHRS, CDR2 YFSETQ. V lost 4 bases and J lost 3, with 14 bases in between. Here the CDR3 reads CASSAGTQNYNEQFF. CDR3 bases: TGCGCCAGCAGCGCCGGGACTCAAAACTACAATGAGCAGTTCTTC.

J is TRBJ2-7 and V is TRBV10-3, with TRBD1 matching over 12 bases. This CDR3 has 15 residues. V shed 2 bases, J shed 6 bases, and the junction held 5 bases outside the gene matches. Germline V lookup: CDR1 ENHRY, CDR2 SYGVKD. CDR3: CAISERDRGQGEQYF. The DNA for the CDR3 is TGTGCCATCAGTGAGAGGGACAGGGGGCAGGGCGAGCAGTACTTC.

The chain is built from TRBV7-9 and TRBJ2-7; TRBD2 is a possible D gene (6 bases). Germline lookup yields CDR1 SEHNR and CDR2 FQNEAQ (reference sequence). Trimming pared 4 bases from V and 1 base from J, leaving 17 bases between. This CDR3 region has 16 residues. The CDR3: CASSSGTSGGSYEQYF. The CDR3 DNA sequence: TGTGCCAGCAGCTCTGGAACGAGCGGAGGGTCCTACGAGCAGTACTTC.

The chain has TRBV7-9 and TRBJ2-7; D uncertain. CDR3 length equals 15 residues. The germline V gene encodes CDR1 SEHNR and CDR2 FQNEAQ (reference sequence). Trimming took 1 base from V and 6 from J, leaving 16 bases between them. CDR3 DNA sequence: TGTGCCAGCAGCTTAGAGACACCCTGGGCCCCCGAGCAGTACTTC. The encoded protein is CASSLETPWAPEQYF. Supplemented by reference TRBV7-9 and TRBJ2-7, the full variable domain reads DTGVSQNPRHKITKRGQNVTFRCDPISEHNRLYWYRQTLGQGPEFLTYFQNEAQLEKSRLLSDRFSAERPKGSFSTLEIQRTEQGDSAMYLCASSLETPWAPEQYFGPGTRLTVT.

The CDR3 sequence: CASRIAPYHNEQFF. CDR3 nucleotides: TGTGCCAGCAGAATAGCGCCATACCACAATGAGCAGTTCTTC. V usage is TRBV27 and J usage is TRBJ2-1; a possible D gene is TRBD2 (5 bases). The V and J ends lost 6 bases and 5 bases respectively, with 14 bases between them. CDR1 is MNHEY and CDR2 is SMNVEV in the germline V gene (reference sequence). The CDR3 has 14 amino acids.

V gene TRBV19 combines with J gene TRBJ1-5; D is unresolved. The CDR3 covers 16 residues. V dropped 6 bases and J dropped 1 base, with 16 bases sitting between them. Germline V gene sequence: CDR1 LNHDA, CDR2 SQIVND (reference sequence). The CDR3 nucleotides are TGTGCCAGTAGGGCTTGGCGGGGTGTCAGCAATCAGCCCCAGCATTTT. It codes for CASRAWRGVSNQPQHF.

The DNA for the CDR3 is TGTGCCAGCAGCTCAGGACAGGGGTTAACCAATCAGCCCCAGCATTTT. Translating gives CASSSGQGLTNQPQHF. The rearrangement uses TRBV28 and TRBJ1-5; 9 positions agree with TRBD1. The trim removed 6 bases at V and 3 bases at J, leaving 9 bases unmatched. The CDR3 runs 16 residues. Germline V gene data show CDR1 as MDHEN and CDR2 as SYDVKM.

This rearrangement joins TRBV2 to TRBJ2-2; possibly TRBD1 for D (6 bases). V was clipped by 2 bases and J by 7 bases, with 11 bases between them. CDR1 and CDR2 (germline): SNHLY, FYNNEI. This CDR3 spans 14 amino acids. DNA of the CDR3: TGTGCCAGCAGTGAATCAGGGGTGGACGGGGAGCTGTTTTTT. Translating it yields CASSESGVDGELFF.

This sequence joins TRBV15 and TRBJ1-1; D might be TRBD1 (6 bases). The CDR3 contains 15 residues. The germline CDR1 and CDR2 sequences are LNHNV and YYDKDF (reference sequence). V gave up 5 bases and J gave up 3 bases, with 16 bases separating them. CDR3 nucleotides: TGTGCCACCAGCTCGACGACAGGACTTTACACTGAAGCTTTCTTT. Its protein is CATSSTTGLYTEAFF. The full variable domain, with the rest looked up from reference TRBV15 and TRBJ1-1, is DAMVIQNPRYQVTQFGKPVTLSCSQTLNHNVMYWYQQKSSQAPKLLFHYYDKDFNNEADTPDNFQSRRPNTSFCFLDIRSPGLGDTAMYLCATSSTTGLYTEAFFGQGTRLTVV.

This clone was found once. CDR3 nucleotide sequence: TGCGCCAGCAGCCAGAGGACGGGACTCCTTTTTAGCGATGAGCAGTTCTTC. Its translation is CASSQRTGLLFSDEQFF. The V and J genes are TRBV4-1 and TRBJ2-1; D possibly corresponds to TRBD2 (6 bases). Trimming pared 3 bases from V and 8 bases from J, leaving 23 bases between. The V gene's germline CDR1 is MGHRA and CDR2 YSYEKL. The CDR3 has 17 residues.

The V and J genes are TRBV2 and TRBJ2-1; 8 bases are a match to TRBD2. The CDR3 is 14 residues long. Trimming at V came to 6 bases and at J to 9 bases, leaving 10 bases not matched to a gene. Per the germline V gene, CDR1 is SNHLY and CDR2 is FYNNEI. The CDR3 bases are TGTGCCAGCAGAAGACTAGCGAGTCAGGGTGAGCAGTTCTTC. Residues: CASRRLASQGEQFF. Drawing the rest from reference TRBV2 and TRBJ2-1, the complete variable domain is EPEVTQTPSHQVTQMGQEVILRCVPISNHLYFYWYRQILGQKVEFLVSFYNNEISEKSEIFDDQFSVERPDGSNFTLKIRSTKLEDSAMYFCASRRLASQGEQFFGPGTRLTVL.

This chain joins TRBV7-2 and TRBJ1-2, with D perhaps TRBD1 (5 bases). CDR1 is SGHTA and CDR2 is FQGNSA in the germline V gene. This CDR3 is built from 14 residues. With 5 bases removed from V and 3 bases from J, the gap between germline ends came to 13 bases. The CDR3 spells CASSLQGTYYGYTF. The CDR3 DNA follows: TGTGCCAGCAGCCTCCAGGGTACCTACTATGGCTACACCTTC. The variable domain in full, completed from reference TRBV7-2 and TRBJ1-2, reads GAGVSQSPSNKVTEKGKDVELRCDPISGHTALYWYRQSLGQGLEFLIYFQGNSAPDKSGLPSDRFSAERTGGSVSTLTIQRTQQEDSAVYLCASSLQGTYYGYTFGSGTRLTVV.

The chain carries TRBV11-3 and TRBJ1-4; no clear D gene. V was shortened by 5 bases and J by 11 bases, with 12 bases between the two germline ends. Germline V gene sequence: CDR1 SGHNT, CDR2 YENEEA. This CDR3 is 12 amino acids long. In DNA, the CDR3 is TGTGCCAGCAGCCGGCGACACACTAAACTGTTTTTT. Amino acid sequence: CASSRRHTKLFF.

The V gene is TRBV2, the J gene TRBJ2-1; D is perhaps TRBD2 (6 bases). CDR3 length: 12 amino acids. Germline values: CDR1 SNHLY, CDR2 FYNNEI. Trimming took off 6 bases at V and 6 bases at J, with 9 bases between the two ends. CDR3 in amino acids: CASRGTPNEQFF. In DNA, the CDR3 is TGTGCCAGCAGGGGGACTCCCAATGAGCAGTTCTTC.

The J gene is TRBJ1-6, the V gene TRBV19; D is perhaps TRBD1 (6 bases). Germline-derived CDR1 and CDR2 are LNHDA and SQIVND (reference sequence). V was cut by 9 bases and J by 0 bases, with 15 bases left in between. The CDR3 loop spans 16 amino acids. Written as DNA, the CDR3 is TGTGCCAGCGGGGAGACAGGTAGCTCCTATAATTCACCCCTCCACTTT. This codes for CASGETGSSYNSPLHF.

The CDR3 loop is CASSLEGAGAAKNIQYF. DNA of the CDR3: TGTGCCAGCAGCTTGGAGGGCGCGGGGGCAGCCAAAAACATTCAGTACTTC. The chain is built from TRBV11-2 and TRBJ2-4; weak D call: TRBD2 (7 bases). Germline CDR1 SGHAT, CDR2 FQNNGV. Trimming removed 3 bases at V and 0 bases at J, with 15 bases between. This CDR3 is 17 amino acids long.

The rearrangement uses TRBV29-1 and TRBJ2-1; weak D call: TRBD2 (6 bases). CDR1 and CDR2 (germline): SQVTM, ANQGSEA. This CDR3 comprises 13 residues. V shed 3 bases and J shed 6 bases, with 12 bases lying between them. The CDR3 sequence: CSVDRDFTNEQFF. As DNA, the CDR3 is TGCAGCGTTGACCGGGACTTTACCAATGAGCAGTTCTTC.

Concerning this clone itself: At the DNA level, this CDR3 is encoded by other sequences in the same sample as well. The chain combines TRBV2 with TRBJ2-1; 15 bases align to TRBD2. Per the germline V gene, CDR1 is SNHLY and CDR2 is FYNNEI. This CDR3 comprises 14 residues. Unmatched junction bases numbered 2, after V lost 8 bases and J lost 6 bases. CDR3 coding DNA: TGTGCCAGCTCGGGACTAGCGGGGGGCAATGAGCAGTTCTTC. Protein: CASSGLAGGNEQFF. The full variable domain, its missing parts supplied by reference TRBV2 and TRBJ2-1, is EPEVTQTPSHQVTQMGQEVILRCVPISNHLYFYWYRQILGQKVEFLVSFYNNEISEKSEIFDDQFSVERPDGSNFTLKIRSTKLEDSAMYFCASSGLAGGNEQFFGPGTRLTVL.

CDR3 DNA: TGTGCCTGGAGCCGCCTTCGAGCGGGAGGTCCCGAGCAGTACTTC. Translating gives CAWSRLRAGGPEQYF. This chain connects TRBV30 to TRBJ2-7; 9 bases fit TRBD2. The CDR3 has 15 residues. J gave up 6 bases and V 3 bases, and 12 bases lay outside the gene matches. The germline CDR1 and CDR2 sequences are GTSNPN and SVGIG (reference sequence).

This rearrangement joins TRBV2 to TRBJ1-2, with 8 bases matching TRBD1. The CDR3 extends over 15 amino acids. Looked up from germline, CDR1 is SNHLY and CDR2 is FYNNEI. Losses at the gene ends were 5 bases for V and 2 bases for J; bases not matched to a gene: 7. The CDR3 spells CASSYGQGGNYGYTF. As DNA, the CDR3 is TGTGCCAGCAGTTACGGACAGGGCGGGAACTATGGCTACACCTTC.

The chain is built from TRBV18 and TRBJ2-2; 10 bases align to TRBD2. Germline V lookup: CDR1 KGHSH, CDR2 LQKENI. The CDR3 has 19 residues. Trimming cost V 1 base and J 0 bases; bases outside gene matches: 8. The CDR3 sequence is CASSPLQRGGPSNTGELFF. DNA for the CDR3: TGTGCCAGCTCACCACTCCAGCGGGGGGGCCCCTCGAACACCGGGGAGCTGTTTTTT.

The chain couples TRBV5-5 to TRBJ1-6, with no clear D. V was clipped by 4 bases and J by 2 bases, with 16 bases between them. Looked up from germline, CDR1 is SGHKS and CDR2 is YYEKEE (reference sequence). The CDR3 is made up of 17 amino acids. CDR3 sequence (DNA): TGTGCCAGCAGCATCACCCCCGGGTCCACCTATAATTCACCCCTCCACTTT. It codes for CASSITPGSTYNSPLHF.

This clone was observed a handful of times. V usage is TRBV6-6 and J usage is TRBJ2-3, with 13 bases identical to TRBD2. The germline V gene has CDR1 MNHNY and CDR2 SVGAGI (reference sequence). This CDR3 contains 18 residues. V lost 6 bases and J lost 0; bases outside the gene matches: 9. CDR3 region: CASRRLAGGGASTDTQYF. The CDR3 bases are TGTGCCAGCAGACGACTAGCGGGGGGTGGGGCTAGCACAGATACGCAGTATTTT.

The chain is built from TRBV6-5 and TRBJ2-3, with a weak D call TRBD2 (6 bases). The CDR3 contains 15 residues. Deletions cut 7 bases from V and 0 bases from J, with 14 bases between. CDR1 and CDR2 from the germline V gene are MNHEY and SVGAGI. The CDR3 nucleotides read TGTGCCAGCAACTCTCGCGGGATAAGCACAGATACGCAGTATTTT. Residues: CASNSRGISTDTQYF.

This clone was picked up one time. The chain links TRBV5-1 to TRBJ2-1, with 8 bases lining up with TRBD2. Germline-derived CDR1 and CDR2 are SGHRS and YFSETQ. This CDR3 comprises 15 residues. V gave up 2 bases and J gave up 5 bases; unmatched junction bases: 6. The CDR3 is CASSFSGEKNNEQFF. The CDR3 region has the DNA TGCGCCAGCAGCTTTAGCGGGGAAAAAAACAATGAGCAGTTCTTC.

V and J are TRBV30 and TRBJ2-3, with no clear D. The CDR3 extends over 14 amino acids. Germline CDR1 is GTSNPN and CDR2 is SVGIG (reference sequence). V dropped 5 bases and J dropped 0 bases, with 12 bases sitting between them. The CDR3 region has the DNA TGTGCCTGGGGAGCCTATTACAGCACAGATACGCAGTATTTT. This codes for CAWGAYYSTDTQYF.